This entry is about one TCR beta chain. The data stem from a study of CD8+ T cells in alopecia areata. The CDR3 spans 14 residues. The ends were cut back, 7 bases at V and 1 base at J, with 10 bases in the middle. Germline V gene sequence: CDR1 MNHEY, CDR2 SVGAGI. Reverse transcribed after extraction, RNA yielded cDNA as the sequencing template. Generated by immunoSEQ multiplex PCR, the TCRdb table keeps only in-frame clones and is missing some. The sample carries approximately 210,000 clones, approximately 72% recorded once. Treatment given: oral pan-JAK inhibitor, 5-10 mg twice daily. This chain uses TRBV6-5 with TRBJ2-2; TRBD1 might be the D (6 bases). The sequence came from a human donor with alopecia areata. The sequences come from CD4+ T cells sorted from blood, collected at approximately week 42, from a patient treated with tofacitinib. CDR3 DNA sequence: TGTGCCAGCAAGGCGACAGGGAACACCGGGGAGCTGTTTTTT. This gives the protein CASKATGNTGELFF.